This TCR beta chain was profiled in a study of shared clonotypes between healthy human individuals. As for the study in general: Researchers assigned three CD4 naive, three CD4 memory, two CD8 naive and one CD8 memory plate to each donor.

The table came from immunoSEQ multiplex PCR; TCRdb's copy has only in-frame clones and leaves some out. The profile shows roughly 2 million clones, roughly 94% of them singletons. A note on this clone: Antigen unknown.

Study findings and constraints: Exclusively blood specimens were collected; tissue repertoires likely differ.

From germline, CDR1 is MNHEY and CDR2 SMNVEV (reference sequence). There are 14 residues in the CDR3. V dropped 4 bases and J dropped 5 bases, with 13 bases sitting between them. The chain links TRBV27 to TRBJ2-3; D remains ambiguous. Sequenced input: naive CD4+ T cells sorted from blood. The subset was: CD45RA+ positively selected. The sequence came from a man between 18 and 29 years old in good health. The CDR3 DNA sequence: TGTGCCAGCAGTTACCGGGCGACTCTAGATACGCAGTATTTT. Translated: CASSYRATLDTQYF.